The next 2 T cell receptor beta chains were all read from a single sample in a study of cytomegalovirus exposure and HLA in healthy donors (dated by TCRdb to the late 2010s). The method behind the library was the immunoSEQ multiplex PCR assay. The multiplex PCR relied on a mix of 60 forward primers for TCR Vbeta segments and 13 reverse primers for TCR Jbeta segments. TCRdb stores this immuneACCESS table with in-frame sequences only. Part of the clones is absent; in the studies checked, under half of the shortfall reflects unresolved V genes, and no reason is known for the rest. The sample profile shows 220,000 or so clones; roughly 80% of them were found once. The ten largest account for less than 2% of the sample. Sequencing used PBMCs. All receptors derive from a man in his forties or fifties in good health and CMV-seronegative.

The chain employs TRBV28 and TRBJ1-3; D possibly corresponds to TRBD1 (5 bases). The CDR3 contains 14 residues. Trimming took 4 bases from V and 4 from J, leaving 11 bases between them. Germline V lookup: CDR1 MDHEN, CDR2 SYDVKM. The CDR3 coding sequence is TGTGCCAGCAGTTCGGGAGGGGCAGGAAACACCATATATTTT. It translates to CASSSGGAGNTIYF.

With regard to this clone: The sample has other DNA sequences that encode this CDR3 too. The chain recombines TRBV28 with TRBJ2-1; D not certain. Between the trimmed V and J ends, which lost 7 bases and 2 bases, there was a span of 12 bases. This CDR3 has 14 residues. From germline, CDR1 is MDHEN and CDR2 SYDVKM. CDR3 nucleotide sequence: TGTGCCAGCACTGAGGCAAGGCCCTACAATGAGCAGTTCTTC. It is translated as CASTEARPYNEQFF.